These 27 T cell receptor beta chains were sequenced from one sample in a study of blood T cell repertoires in COVID-19. Produced via immunoSEQ multiplex PCR; TCRdb's table is partial and in-frame only. Seen here are 95,000 to 100,000 clones, approximately 79% observed once, and the top ten hold roughly 20%. The specimen was peripheral blood. These TCRs come from a woman older than 75 with active or convalescent COVID-19.

The V and J genes are TRBV6-2 or TRBV6-3 and TRBJ2-5; 10 positions match TRBD1. Germline V lookup: CDR1 MNHEY, CDR2 SVGEGT. There are 15 residues in the CDR3. With 5 bases clipped from V and 6 bases from J, the junction kept 9 bases outside the gene matches. The CDR3 DNA reads as TGTGCCAGCAGTGTCCCGGGACAGGGGTTGAAGACCCAGTACTTC. Amino acids: CASSVPGQGLKTQYF.

This sequence joins TRBV28 and TRBJ2-1, with 8 bases lining up with TRBD2. Trimming took 2 bases from V and 10 from J; bases not matched to a gene: 4. This CDR3 has 13 amino acids. Germline-derived CDR1 and CDR2 are MDHEN and SYDVKM. The chain's CDR3 is CASSLTSGTEQFF. As DNA, the CDR3 is TGTGCCAGCAGTTTAACTAGCGGCACAGAGCAGTTCTTC.

This chain joins TRBV2 and TRBJ2-2, with D unresolved. The CDR3 spans 15 residues. Trimming took 0 bases from V and 6 from J, leaving 11 bases between them. CDR1 and CDR2 from the germline V gene are SNHLY and FYNNEI. CDR3 amino acids: CASSEALSVPGELFF. As DNA, the CDR3 is TGTGCCAGCAGTGAAGCGCTAAGCGTCCCCGGGGAGCTGTTTTTT.

The V and J genes are TRBV6-2 or TRBV6-3 and TRBJ1-5; 7 positions match TRBD1. V shed 0 bases and J 1 base; nucleotides not matched to a gene: 6. From germline, CDR1 is MNHEY and CDR2 SVGEGT. This CDR3 region has 17 residues. The CDR3 protein is CASSYSEGQISNQPQHF. In nucleotides, the CDR3 is TGTGCCAGCAGTTACTCAGAGGGACAGATAAGCAATCAGCCCCAGCATTTT.

The chain joins TRBV27 to TRBJ2-1; 9 bases agree with TRBD2. Germline V lookup: CDR1 MNHEY, CDR2 SMNVEV (reference sequence). V lost 2 bases, J lost 7 bases, and 15 bases stayed unmatched. The CDR3 length is 18 residues. CDR3 nucleotide sequence: TGTGCCAGCAGTTTAGCCTCGCTTAGCGGGAGAGTGGAGAATGAGCAGTTCTTC. It is translated as CASSLASLSGRVENEQFF.

The rearrangement uses TRBV6-5 and TRBJ1-6; a possible D gene is TRBD1 (6 bases). V was cut by 2 bases and J by 7 bases, with 12 bases left in between. The germline V gene encodes CDR1 MNHEY and CDR2 SVGAGI. CDR3 length: 15 amino acids. The CDR3 DNA reads as TGTGCCAGCAGTTACACGGGACACAGAAATTCACCCCTCCACTTT. Protein sequence: CASSYTGHRNSPLHF.

Only one count was recorded for this clone. V is TRBV6-1 and J is TRBJ2-1; 15 positions agree with TRBD2. J was trimmed by 7 bases and V by 5 bases; bases with no gene match: 6. Germline-derived CDR1 and CDR2 are MNHNS and SASEGT. The CDR3 is made up of 16 amino acids. In DNA, the CDR3 is TGTGCCAGCAGTCAAGGACTAGCGGGAGGGTGGAATGAGCAGTTCTTC. The encoded protein is CASSQGLAGGWNEQFF.

The V gene is TRBV14, the J gene TRBJ1-4; no definite D call. CDR3 length equals 13 residues. Trimming removed 10 bases from V and 7 bases from J, with 16 bases in between. Germline values: CDR1 SGHDN, CDR2 FVKESK. The CDR3 here is CANRRPGSEKLFF. The DNA of the CDR3 is TGTGCCAACCGACGCCCCGGGAGTGAAAAACTGTTTTTT.

The chain carries TRBV3-1 (or the pseudogene TRBV3-2) and TRBJ2-3; possible D gene TRBD2, 5 bases. The CDR3 runs 16 residues. V lost 5 bases to trimming and J lost 0 bases, with 15 bases between them. Germline CDR1 is LGHDT and CDR2 is YNNKEL (reference sequence). The CDR3 spells CASSAGLHLSTDTQYF. CDR3 nucleotides: TGTGCCAGCAGCGCGGGCCTGCACCTAAGCACAGATACGCAGTATTTT.

The chain joins TRBV5-5 to TRBJ2-7; a weak D match, TRBD2 (6 bases). The ends were cut back, 4 bases at V and 9 bases at J, with 20 bases in the middle. In germline, CDR1 is SGHKS, CDR2 YYEKEE (reference sequence). The CDR3 loop spans 14 amino acids. The CDR3 sequence: CASSAPGTPNRQYF. The CDR3 coding sequence is TGTGCCAGCAGCGCCCCCGGGACTCCCAACAGGCAGTACTTC.

This clone has a single count. The chain carries TRBV25-1 and TRBJ2-2; D is unclear. Germline CDR1 MGHDK, CDR2 SYGVNS. V lost 8 bases, J lost 6 bases, and 7 bases lay in between. This CDR3 has 11 amino acids. CDR3 amino acids: CASPQAGELFF. DNA for the CDR3: TGTGCCAGCCCCCAGGCCGGGGAGCTGTTTTTT. The whole variable domain, remainder taken from reference TRBV25-1 and TRBJ2-2, is EADIYQTPRYLVIGTGKKITLECSQTMGHDKMYWYQQDPGMELHLIHYSYGVNSTEKGDLSSESTVSRIRTEHFPLTLESARPSHTSQYLCASPQAGELFFGEGSRLTVL.

The chain recombines TRBV5-5 with TRBJ2-1; the match to TRBD2 covers 11 bases. Germline V lookup: CDR1 SGHKS, CDR2 YYEKEE (reference sequence). This CDR3 contains 15 residues. V gave up 2 bases and J gave up 8 bases; unmatched junction bases: 6. CDR3 DNA: TGTGCCAGCAGCTTTACTAGCGGGAGTCACTATGAGCAGTTCTTC. Translating it yields CASSFTSGSHYEQFF.

The rearrangement uses TRBV10-3 and TRBJ2-2; D is perhaps TRBD1 (5 bases). This CDR3 spans 14 amino acids. Trimming took off 3 bases at V and 12 bases at J, with 17 bases between the two ends. Germline CDR1 is ENHRY and CDR2 is SYGVKD. The CDR3 nucleotides are TGTGCCATCAGTGAAGTCAGGGCTAAGGGGAAGCTGTTTTTT. This sequence encodes CAISEVRAKGKLFF.

The chain's CDR3 is CASWGWASGRAQETQYF. The CDR3 coding sequence is TGTGCCAGCTGGGGGTGGGCTAGCGGGAGGGCCCAAGAGACCCAGTACTTC. V usage is TRBV2 and J usage is TRBJ2-5; TRBD2 aligns across 12 bases. The CDR3 sequence is 17 residues long. Germline assignment: CDR1 SNHLY and CDR2 FYNNEI. V trimming: 8 bases; J trimming: 1 base; junction bases outside the gene matches: 11.

The V gene is TRBV10-2, the J gene TRBJ1-5; the D gene is possibly TRBD1 (5 bases). Germline V gene sequence: CDR1 WSHSY, CDR2 SAAADI. The CDR3 runs to 16 residues. V was cut by 5 bases and J by 0 bases, with 14 bases left in between. CDR3 sequence: CASSPGHRNSNQPQHF. DNA for the CDR3: TGCGCCAGCAGTCCTGGACACCGGAATAGCAATCAGCCCCAGCATTTT.

The chain is built from TRBV6-2 or TRBV6-3 and TRBJ1-2; 9 bases agree with TRBD1. V lost 5 bases and J lost 4; bases outside the gene matches: 5. The CDR3 totals 14 residues. CDR1 is MNHEY, CDR2 SVGEGT, per germline. CDR3 protein: CASSRQGDGYGYTF. CDR3 nucleotides: TGTGCCAGCAGTAGACAGGGGGATGGCTATGGCTACACCTTC.

This chain connects TRBV9 to TRBJ1-3, with D perhaps matching TRBD1 (6 bases). The CDR3 is 14 amino acids. CDR1 is SGDLS, CDR2 YYNGEE, per germline. With 0 bases removed from V and 5 bases from J, the gap between germline ends came to 9 bases. CDR3 sequence (DNA): TGTGCCAGCAGCGTAGAACAGGGACGAAACACCATATATTTT. Encoded protein: CASSVEQGRNTIYF.

The chain uses TRBV5-6 and TRBJ2-5; 9 nucleotides match TRBD1. CDR3 length: 15 amino acids. V was clipped by 2 bases and J by 5 bases; unmatched bases: 7. Germline CDR1 and CDR2: SGHDT and YYEEEE. The chain's CDR3 is CASSFTGGRGETQYF. CDR3 sequence (DNA): TGTGCCAGCAGCTTTACAGGGGGCAGAGGGGAGACCCAGTACTTC.

The V call is TRBV10-3, the J call TRBJ1-1; D unclear. Between the trimmed V and J ends, which lost 2 bases and 4 bases, there was a span of 11 bases. This CDR3 is built from 14 residues. CDR1 ENHRY and CDR2 SYGVKD come from the germline V gene. The DNA for the CDR3 is TGTGCCATCAGTGAGAGCACAGAAGTCACTGAAGCTTTCTTT. The encoded protein is CAISESTEVTEAFF.

This CDR3 reads CASRRLEGAENEKLFF. The CDR3 coding sequence is TGTGCCAGTAGAAGACTGGAGGGGGCGGAGAATGAAAAACTGTTTTTT. J is TRBJ1-4 and V is TRBV19; the match to TRBD1 covers 7 bases. The germline gives CDR1 LNHDA, CDR2 SQIVND (reference sequence). Trimming cost V 6 bases and J 5 bases; bases outside gene matches: 12. This CDR3 has 16 amino acids.

The chain combines TRBV19 with TRBJ1-1, with D possibly matching TRBD1 (6 bases). This CDR3 is 13 amino acids long. V lost 6 bases to trimming and J lost 1 base, with 9 bases between them. From germline, CDR1 is LNHDA and CDR2 SQIVND (reference sequence). CDR3 sequence (DNA): TGTGCCAGTAGCAAGGGGGAGAACACTGAAGCTTTCTTT. Protein: CASSKGENTEAFF.

The chain couples TRBV19 to TRBJ2-1, with 11 nucleotides matching TRBD2. This CDR3 has 16 amino acids. CDR1 LNHDA and CDR2 SQIVND come from the germline V gene (reference sequence). V lost 7 bases to trimming and J lost 5 bases; unmatched junction nucleotides: 10. CDR3 nucleotide sequence: TGTGCCAGTATTACTAGCGGGAGTGGTTCCCACAATGAGCAGTTCTTC. This sequence encodes CASITSGSGSHNEQFF.

The chain is built from TRBV28 and TRBJ2-5; TRBD1 matches 7 bases. J lost 7 bases, V lost 4 bases, and 15 bases had no gene match. CDR1 and CDR2 from the germline V gene are MDHEN and SYDVKM. This CDR3 comprises 16 residues. DNA for the CDR3: TGTGCCAGCAGTTCACTCAGCAGGGGGTACGTTGGGACCCAGTACTTC. Translation gives CASSSLSRGYVGTQYF.

This clone came up a few times. V and J are TRBV19 and TRBJ1-2; D ambiguous. This CDR3 is built from 16 residues. Germline V CDR1 and CDR2: LNHDA, SQIVND (reference sequence). V lost 5 bases and J 3 bases, leaving 19 bases between the germline ends. CDR3 sequence: CASSDHGFGVDYGYTF. The CDR3 DNA sequence: TGTGCCAGTAGTGATCACGGGTTCGGGGTCGACTATGGCTACACCTTC.

This sequence joins TRBV5-8 and TRBJ2-7, with 10 positions matching TRBD2. The CDR3 has 14 residues. V lost 4 bases to trimming and J lost 1 base; unmatched junction nucleotides: 2. Germline CDR1 reads SGHTS; CDR2 reads YDEGEE. CDR3 residues: CASSRAGGSYEQYF. CDR3 DNA sequence: TGTGCCAGCAGCCGAGCGGGAGGGTCCTACGAGCAGTACTTC.

In its sample, this clone was seen a few times. The chain carries TRBV9 and TRBJ2-1, with a tentative D call TRBD2 (6 bases). Germline CDR1 and CDR2: SGDLS and YYNGEE. This CDR3 region has 15 residues. V lost 3 bases to trimming and J lost 6 bases, with 16 bases between them. CDR3 bases: TGTGCCAGCAGCGCCCGGGACTTGTCAGGCAATGAGCAGTTCTTC. Protein sequence: CASSARDLSGNEQFF.

The chain has TRBV19 and TRBJ2-5, with 7 bases identical to TRBD1. The V gene's germline CDR1 is LNHDA and CDR2 SQIVND (reference sequence). The CDR3 is 13 amino acids. V shed 10 bases and J 2 bases; nucleotides not matched to a gene: 7. CDR3 loop: CATADRHQETQYF. DNA of the CDR3: TGTGCCACTGCGGACAGGCATCAAGAGACCCAGTACTTC.